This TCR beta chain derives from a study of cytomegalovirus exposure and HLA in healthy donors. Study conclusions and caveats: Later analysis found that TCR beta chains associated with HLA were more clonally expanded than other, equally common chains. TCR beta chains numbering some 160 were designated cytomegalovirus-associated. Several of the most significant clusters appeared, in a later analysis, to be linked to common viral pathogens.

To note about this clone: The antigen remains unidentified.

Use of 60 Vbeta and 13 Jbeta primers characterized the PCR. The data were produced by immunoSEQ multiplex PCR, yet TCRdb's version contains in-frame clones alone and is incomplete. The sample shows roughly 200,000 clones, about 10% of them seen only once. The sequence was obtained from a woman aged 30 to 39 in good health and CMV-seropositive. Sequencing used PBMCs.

The CDR3 nucleotides are TGTGCCAGCATCCCACCAAGGGCAGGGCCCTCTGAAGCTTTCTTT. The encoded protein is CASIPPRAGPSEAFF. The V call is TRBV6-6, the J call TRBJ1-1; D possibly corresponds to TRBD1 (5 bases). The CDR3 contains 15 residues. Per the germline V gene, CDR1 is MNHNY and CDR2 is SVGAGI (reference sequence). V lost 7 bases and J lost 6, with 21 bases in between.